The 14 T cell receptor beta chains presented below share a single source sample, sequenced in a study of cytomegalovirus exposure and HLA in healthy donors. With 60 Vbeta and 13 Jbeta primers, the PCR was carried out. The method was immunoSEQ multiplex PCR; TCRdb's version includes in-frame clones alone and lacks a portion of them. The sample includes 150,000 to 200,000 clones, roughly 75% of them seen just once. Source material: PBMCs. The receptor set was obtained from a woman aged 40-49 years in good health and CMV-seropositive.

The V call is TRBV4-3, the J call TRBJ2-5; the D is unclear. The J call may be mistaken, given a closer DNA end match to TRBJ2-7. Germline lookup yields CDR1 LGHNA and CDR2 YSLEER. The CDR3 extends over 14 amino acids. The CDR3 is CASSQDANTYEQYF. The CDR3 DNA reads TGCGCCAGCAGCCAAGATGCTAATACCTACGAGCAGTACTTC.

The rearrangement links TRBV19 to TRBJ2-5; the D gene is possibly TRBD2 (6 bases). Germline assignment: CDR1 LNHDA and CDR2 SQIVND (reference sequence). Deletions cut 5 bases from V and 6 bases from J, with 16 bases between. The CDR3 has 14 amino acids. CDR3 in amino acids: CASSPAGGLKTQYF. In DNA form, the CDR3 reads TGTGCCAGTAGTCCTGCCGGGGGTTTAAAGACCCAGTACTTC.

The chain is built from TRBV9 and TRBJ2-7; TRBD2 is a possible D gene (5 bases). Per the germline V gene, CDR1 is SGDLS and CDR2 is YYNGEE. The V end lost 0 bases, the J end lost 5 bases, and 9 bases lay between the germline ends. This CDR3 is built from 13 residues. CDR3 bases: TGTGCCAGCAGCGTAGTCGGTAGCGACGAGCAGTACTTC. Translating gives CASSVVGSDEQYF.

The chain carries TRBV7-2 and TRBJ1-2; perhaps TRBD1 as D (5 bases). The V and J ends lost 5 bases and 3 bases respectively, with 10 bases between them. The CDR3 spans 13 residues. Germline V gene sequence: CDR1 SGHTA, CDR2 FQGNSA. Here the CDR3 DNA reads TGTGCCAGCAGCCGCGGGACGGACTATGGCTACACCTTC. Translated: CASSRGTDYGYTF.

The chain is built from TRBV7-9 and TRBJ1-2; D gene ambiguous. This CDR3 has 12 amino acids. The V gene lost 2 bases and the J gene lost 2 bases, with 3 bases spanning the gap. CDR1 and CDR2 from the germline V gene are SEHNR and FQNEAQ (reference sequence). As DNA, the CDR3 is TGTGCCAGCAGCTTACAGAACTATGGCTACACCTTC. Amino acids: CASSLQNYGYTF.

CDR3 region: CASRGWGEETQYF. CDR3 nucleotide sequence: TGTGCCAGTAGGGGGTGGGGGGAAGAGACCCAGTACTTC. The rearrangement uses TRBV19 and TRBJ2-5; maybe TRBD2 (6 bases). The CDR3 runs 13 residues. The V and J ends lost 6 bases and 3 bases respectively, with 11 bases between them. The germline CDR1 and CDR2 sequences are LNHDA and SQIVND (reference sequence).

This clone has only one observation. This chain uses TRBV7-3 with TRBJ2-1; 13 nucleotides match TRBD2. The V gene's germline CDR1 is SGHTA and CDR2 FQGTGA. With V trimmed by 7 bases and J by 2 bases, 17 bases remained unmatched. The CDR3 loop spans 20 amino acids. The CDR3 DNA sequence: TGTGCCAGCACCCTTAATCCGGGACTAGCGGGGCCGGGGACCTACAATGAGCAGTTCTTC. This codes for CASTLNPGLAGPGTYNEQFF.

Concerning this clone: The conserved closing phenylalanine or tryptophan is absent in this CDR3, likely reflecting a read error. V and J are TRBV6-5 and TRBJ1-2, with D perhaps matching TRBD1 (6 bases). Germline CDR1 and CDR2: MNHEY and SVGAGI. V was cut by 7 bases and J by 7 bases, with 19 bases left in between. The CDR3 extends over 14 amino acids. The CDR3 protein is CASIQQGNYGGYTS. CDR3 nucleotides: TGTGCCAGCATCCAACAGGGAAACTACGGTGGCTACACCTCC.

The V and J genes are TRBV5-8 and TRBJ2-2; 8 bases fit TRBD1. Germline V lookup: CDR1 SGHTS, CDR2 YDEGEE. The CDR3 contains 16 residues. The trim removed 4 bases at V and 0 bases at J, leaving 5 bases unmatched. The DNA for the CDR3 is TGTGCCAGCAGCCAAGGACAGGGCTCGAACACCGGGGAGCTGTTTTTT. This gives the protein CASSQGQGSNTGELFF.

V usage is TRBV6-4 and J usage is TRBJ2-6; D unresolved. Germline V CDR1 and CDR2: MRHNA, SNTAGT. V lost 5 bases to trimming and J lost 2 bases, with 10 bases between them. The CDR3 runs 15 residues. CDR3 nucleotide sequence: TGTGCCAGCAGTCCCCAGTTCGCTGGGGCCAACGTCCTGACTTTC. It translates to CASSPQFAGANVLTF.

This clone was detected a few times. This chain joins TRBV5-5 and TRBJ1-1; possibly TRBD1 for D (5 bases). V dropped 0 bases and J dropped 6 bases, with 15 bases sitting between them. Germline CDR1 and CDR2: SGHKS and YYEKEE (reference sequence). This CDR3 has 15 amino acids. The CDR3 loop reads CASSLGWQGNAEAFF. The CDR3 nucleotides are TGTGCCAGCAGCTTGGGGTGGCAGGGTAACGCTGAAGCTTTCTTT.

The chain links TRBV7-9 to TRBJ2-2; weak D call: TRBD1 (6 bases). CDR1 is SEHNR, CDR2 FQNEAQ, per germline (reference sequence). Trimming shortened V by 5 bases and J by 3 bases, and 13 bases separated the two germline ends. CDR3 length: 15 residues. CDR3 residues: CASSPQGLYTGELFF. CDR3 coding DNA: TGTGCCAGCAGCCCCCAGGGGCTATACACCGGGGAGCTGTTTTTT.

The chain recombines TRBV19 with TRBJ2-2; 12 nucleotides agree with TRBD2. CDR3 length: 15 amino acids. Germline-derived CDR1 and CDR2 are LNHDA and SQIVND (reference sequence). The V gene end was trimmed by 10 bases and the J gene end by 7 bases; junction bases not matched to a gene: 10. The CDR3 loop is CATGGLAGRFGELFF. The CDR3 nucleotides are TGTGCCACTGGCGGACTAGCGGGACGGTTCGGGGAGCTGTTTTTT. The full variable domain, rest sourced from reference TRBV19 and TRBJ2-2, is DGGITQSPKYLFRKEGQNVTLSCEQNLNHDAMYWYRQDPGQGLRLIYYSQIVNDFQKGDIAEGYSVSREKKESFPLTVTSAQKNPTAFYLCATGGLAGRFGELFFGEGSRLTVL.

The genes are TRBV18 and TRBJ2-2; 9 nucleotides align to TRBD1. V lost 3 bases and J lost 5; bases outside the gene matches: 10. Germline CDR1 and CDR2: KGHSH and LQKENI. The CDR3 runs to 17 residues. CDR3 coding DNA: TGTGCCAGCTCACCGGGGAGACAGGGGGAGCGGACCGGGGAGCTGTTTTTT. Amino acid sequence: CASSPGRQGERTGELFF.